This T cell receptor beta chain was documented in a study of blood T cell repertoires in COVID-19. Study-wide background: In each case, the material was cDNA or gDNA derived from T cells, B-cell-depleted T cells, or PBMCs.

Enrolled through a virtual design, the participants were between about 18 and 100 years of age and came from fewer than 30 US areas. Cohort 3 donors were reported recovered after two negative PCRs, clearance, or symptom resolution. As handled by the study authors: Reference gene primer amplification in the assay estimated nucleated cell counts. Repertoires were generated with immunoSEQ multiplex PCR, while TCRdb's copy carries only in-frame clones and drops some. For V, J and clone size, that table is used; D and trimming come from the DNA. Here the sample spans around 500,000 clones, roughly nine tenths being singletons. This sequence originates from an older woman who had recovered from COVID-19. Specimen: PBMCs or T cells enriched from blood (not recorded which).

Written as DNA, the CDR3 is TGTGCCACCAGGGGGAGTGGGAACACTGAAGCTTTCTTT. Residues: CATRGSGNTEAFF. The chain combines TRBV24-1 with TRBJ1-1; D gene unclear. The CDR3 covers 13 residues. Germline CDR1 reads KGHDR; CDR2 reads SFDVKD. V was shortened by 7 bases and J by 1 base, with 9 bases between the two germline ends.